This entry features one T cell receptor (beta chain) sequence. The antigen remains unidentified. This entry belongs to a study of cytomegalovirus exposure and HLA in healthy donors. General study points: In an earlier analysis, most TCR beta V segments were productive about 90% or about 30% of the time. Immune exposure was documented only through CMV serostatus. From TCR beta sequences, most subjects' HLA-A and HLA-B alleles were reportedly predicted accurately.

The CDR3 runs to 12 residues. Per the germline V gene, CDR1 is SGDLS and CDR2 is YYNGEE. Trimming removed 7 bases from V and 9 bases from J, with 14 bases in between. PCR amplification relied on 60 Vbeta primers (plus 13 Jbeta primers). TCRdb's table, derived via immunoSEQ multiplex PCR, lists solely in-frame clones and lacks some. In the table there are roughly 150,000 clones, about three quarters of which are singletons. Healthy bone marrow donors supplied every sample. The origin of this receptor is a female donor in good health and CMV-seronegative. Sequences were obtained from PBMCs. The chain links TRBV9 to TRBJ2-1; D is unresolved. CDR3 sequence reads: CASSLLPGEQFF. DNA of the CDR3: TGTGCCAGCTCCCTTCTCCCCGGTGAGCAGTTCTTC.